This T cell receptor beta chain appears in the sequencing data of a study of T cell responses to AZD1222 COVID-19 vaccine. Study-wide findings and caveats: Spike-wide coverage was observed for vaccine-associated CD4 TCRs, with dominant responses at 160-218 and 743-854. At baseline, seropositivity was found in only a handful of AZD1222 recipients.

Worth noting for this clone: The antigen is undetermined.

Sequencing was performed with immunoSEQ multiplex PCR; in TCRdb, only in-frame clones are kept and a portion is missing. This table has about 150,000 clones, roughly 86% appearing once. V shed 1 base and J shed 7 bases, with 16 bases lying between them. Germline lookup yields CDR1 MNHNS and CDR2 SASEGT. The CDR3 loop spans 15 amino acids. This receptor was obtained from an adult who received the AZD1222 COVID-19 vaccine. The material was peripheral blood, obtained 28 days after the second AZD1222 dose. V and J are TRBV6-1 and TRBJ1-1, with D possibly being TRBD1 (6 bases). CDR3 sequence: CASSEVGRGGGEAFF. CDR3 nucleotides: TGTGCCAGCAGTGAAGTGGGTAGGGGGGGCGGTGAAGCTTTCTTT.